This paragraph reports one T cell receptor (beta chain). Its antigen is not identified. This sample was taken from a study of cytomegalovirus exposure and HLA in healthy donors. The wider study: The Caucasian-associated ancestry cluster held roughly 81% of more than 350 genotyped donors. General study results and limits: A later analysis linked a missense DCLRE1C variant to TCR beta V- and J-gene trimming. Near-uniform donor sequencing depth was presumed by presence/absence analyses. In an earlier analysis, about 87% or about 30%: the productive usage of most TCR beta V segments.

This CDR3 comprises 14 residues. V shed 6 bases and J 2 bases; nucleotides not matched to a gene: 7. In germline, CDR1 is SNHLY, CDR2 FYNNEI. With 60 Vbeta and 13 Jbeta primers, the PCR was carried out. Repertoires were generated with immunoSEQ multiplex PCR, while TCRdb's copy carries only in-frame clones and drops some. The profile shows about 150,000 clones, 82% of them singletons. The V call is TRBV2, the J call TRBJ2-7; TRBD1 matches 7 bases. The sample comprised PBMCs. This receptor was taken from a woman between 50 and 59 years old in good health and CMV-seropositive. The CDR3, as DNA: TGTGCCAGCAGCAACTCACAGGGGACCTACGAGCAGTACTTC. Translation: CASSNSQGTYEQYF.